One and the same sample provided the 5 T cell receptor beta chains below, sequenced in a study of blood T cells in healthy people across ages. A second PCR, run for roughly 7 to 11 cycles, used a sample-barcoded 5' primer plus a J-beta primer mix. TCRdb fed the 5' RACE reads into MiXCR, producing one record per CDR3 protein. The sample holds 920,000 or so distinct CDR3 sequences, 45% seen once. Sequencing used blood. The receptors were gathered from a woman aged 60-75 years in good health.

The V call is TRBV5-1, the J call TRBJ2-3; D is ambiguous. The CDR3 runs to 15 residues. V lost 0 bases, J lost 1 base, and 9 bases lay in between. Per germline, CDR1 SGHRS and CDR2 YFSETQ. The CDR3 here is CASSLESRGTDTQYF. The DNA for the CDR3 is TGCGCCAGCAGCTTGGAATCCAGAGGCACAGATACGCAGTATTTT.

J is TRBJ2-3 and V is TRBV6-5; TRBD2 matches 7 bases. The CDR3 sequence is 15 residues long. Germline CDR1 is MNHEY and CDR2 is SVGAGI. Trimming removed 2 bases from V and 4 bases from J; junction bases left unmatched: 6. The DNA of the CDR3 is TGTGCCAGCAGTTACACTACGACTAGCCCAGATACGCAGTATTTT. This gives the protein CASSYTTTSPDTQYF.

V gene TRBV4-1 combines with J gene TRBJ2-4; 9 bases align to TRBD1. The J call may be in error: the DNA end matches TRBJ2-7 better. The length of the CDR3 is 16 residues. Germline CDR1 MGHRA, CDR2 YSYEKL. The CDR3 DNA reads as TGCGCCAGCAGCCAAGATCCCGGACAGGGGTTATACGAGCAGTACTTC. Amino acids: CASSQDPGQGLYEQYF.

The rearrangement uses TRBV20-1 and TRBJ2-7; D possibly corresponds to TRBD2 (6 bases). Germline CDR1 and CDR2: DFQATT and SNEGSKA (reference sequence). This CDR3 region has 11 residues. Deletions cut 3 bases from V and 7 bases from J, with 10 bases between. As DNA, the CDR3 is TGCAGTGCTAGGTGGGGAGGTGAGCAGTACTTC. Its protein product is CSARWGGEQYF.

This clonotype was seen a single time. The chain recombines TRBV10-3 with TRBJ1-5, with D possibly TRBD1 on 6 matching bases. The CDR3 loop spans 14 amino acids. Trimming cost V 6 bases and J 0 bases, with 9 bases left between them. The germline CDR1 and CDR2 sequences are ENHRY and SYGVKD. This CDR3 is CAIRGHGSNQPQHF. CDR3 coding DNA: TGTGCCATCAGGGGACACGGTAGCAATCAGCCCCAGCATTTT.